Listed below are T cell receptor beta chains from one sample, sequenced in a study of breast tumors, draining lymph nodes, adjacent tissues. TCRdb reprocessed the multiplex PCR reads via MiXCR and lists one record per CDR3 protein. The sample holds about 21,000 distinct CDR3 sequences, roughly two fifths seen once. Sample: breast tumor tissue. The receptor source for this set is a female donor with breast cancer. Some clones in this sample may be carry-over from other donors' samples. The CDR3 runs from the conserved cysteine through the conserved F or W. Each record gives: CDR3 protein, CDR3 DNA, V gene, J gene, D gene, clone size. A D gene is named only where the DNA matches it firmly. Clone size appears in some rows only: once, few, many, or a class for an expanded clone.

CASSRDRLGYTF	TGTGCCAGCAGTCGAGACAGGTTAGGCTACACCTTC	TRBV12-3/TRBV12-4	TRBJ1-2	NA	once
CASSPWTGGTEKLFF	TGTGCCAGCAGCCCGTGGACAGGGGGTACTGAAAAACTGTTTTTT	TRBV5-5	TRBJ1-4	TRBD1	NA
CSVPGTSGGAYNEQFF	TGCAGCGTCCCCGGGACTAGCGGGGGGGCCTATAATGAGCAGTTCTTC	TRBV29-1	TRBJ2-1	TRBD2	NA
CASSSRGYEQYF	TGTGCCAGCAGTTCGAGGGGTTACGAGCAGTACTTC	TRBV28	TRBJ2-7	NA	few
CASSPLGGETQYF	TGTGCCAGCAGTCCGCTCGGGGGGGAGACCCAGTACTTC	TRBV6-5	TRBJ2-5	TRBD2	NA
CASSRMGAGAAYEQYF	TGTGCCAGCAGCCGGATGGGAGCGGGAGCCGCCTACGAGCAGTACTTC	TRBV3-1	TRBJ2-7	TRBD2	many
CASRFETSVPDTQYF	TGCGCCAGCAGATTCGAGACTTCCGTTCCAGATACGCAGTATTTT	TRBV5-1	TRBJ2-3	NA	once
CASSPSGSVSEQYF	TGCGCCAGCAGCCCAAGTGGGTCAGTTTCCGAGCAGTACTTC	TRBV4-1	TRBJ2-7	NA	NA
CASSEPGAWNSPLHF	TGTGCCAGCAGTGAACCGGGGGCTTGGAATTCACCCCTCCACTTT	TRBV25-1	TRBJ1-6	NA	NA
CATSDVPGELFF	TGTGCCACCAGTGATGTCCCCGGGGAGCTGTTTTTT	TRBV24-1	TRBJ2-2	NA	few
CASSQGRAGELFF	TGCGCCAGCAGCCAAGGGAGGGCCGGGGAGCTGTTTTTT	TRBV4-1	TRBJ2-2	NA	many
CASSLDLGTNEKLFF	TGTGCCAGCAGCTTAGATCTGGGCACTAATGAAAAACTGTTTTTT	TRBV7-8	TRBJ1-4	NA	NA
CASSVVGVGSPLHF	TGTGCCAGCAGCGTAGTTGGGGTGGGGTCACCCCTCCACTTT	TRBV9	TRBJ1-6	NA	many
CASSLMQGANSPLHF	TGCGCCAGCAGCTTGATGCAGGGGGCTAATTCACCCCTCCACTTT	TRBV5-1	TRBJ1-6	TRBD1	medium-sized
CASSPGTEQYF	TGCGCCAGCAGTCCTGGGACAGAGCAGTACTTC	TRBV6-1	TRBJ2-7	NA	NA
CASSLGIEQYF	TGTGCCAGCAGCTTAGGCATCGAGCAGTACTTC	TRBV7-2	TRBJ2-7	NA	many
CASRIVGGGAETQYF	TGTGCCAGTAGGATAGTCGGCGGGGGGGCGGAGACCCAGTACTTC	TRBV19	TRBJ2-5	TRBD2	NA
CASSTQRGGFHEQYF	TGTGCCAGCAGCACCCAGCGGGGGGGCTTTCACGAGCAGTACTTC	TRBV12-3/TRBV12-4	TRBJ2-7	TRBD2	NA
CASSFNVGLGYTF	TGTGCCAGCAGTTTCAACGTAGGGCTCGGCTACACCTTC	TRBV12-3/TRBV12-4	TRBJ1-2	NA	NA
CASSIAAGGAYEQYF	TGTGCCAGTAGTATAGCAGCAGGGGGAGCCTACGAGCAGTACTTC	TRBV19	TRBJ2-7	TRBD1	many
CASSLGEETQYF	TGTGCCAGCAGTTTAGGTGAGGAGACCCAGTACTTC	TRBV12-3/TRBV12-4	TRBJ2-5	NA	many
CASSVGLGGTDTQYF	TGTGCTAGCAGCGTGGGACTAGGTGGCACAGATACGCAGTATTTT	TRBV7-7	TRBJ2-3	TRBD2	NA
CASTRGPEKLFF	TGTGCCAGCACCAGGGGGCCTGAAAAACTGTTTTTT	TRBV12-3/TRBV12-4	TRBJ1-4	TRBD1	NA
CASSHSMSPGYTGELFF	TGTGCCAGCAGTCACTCGATGTCTCCAGGGTACACCGGGGAGCTGTTTTTT	TRBV6-5	TRBJ2-2	NA	few
CASSIQDRGSQPQHF	TGTGCCAGTAGTATTCAGGACAGGGGAAGTCAGCCCCAGCATTTT	TRBV19	TRBJ1-5	TRBD1	NA
CSARDFRTSGSIYNEQFF	TGCAGTGCTAGAGATTTTCGGACTAGCGGGAGCATCTACAATGAGCAGTTCTTC	TRBV20-1	TRBJ2-1	TRBD2	many
CASSQDGSGQGVATNEKLFF	TGCGCCAGCAGCCAAGATGGCTCGGGACAGGGGGTTGCAACTAATGAAAAACTGTTTTTT	TRBV4-1	TRBJ1-4	TRBD1	NA
CSARLTITGELFF	TGCAGTGCTAGGTTGACAATCACCGGGGAGCTGTTTTTT	TRBV20-1	TRBJ2-2	NA	NA
CASSLEEGLALETQYF	TGTGCCAGCAGCTTAGAGGAGGGACTAGCGTTGGAGACCCAGTACTTC	TRBV7-6	TRBJ2-5	TRBD2	medium-sized
CASSLGEAGGGNEQFF	TGTGCCAGCAGCTTAGGGGAAGCGGGAGGCGGGAATGAGCAGTTCTTC	TRBV7-6	TRBJ2-1	TRBD2	NA
CASSLGSGADNEQFF	TGCGCCAGCAGCTTGGGGAGTGGGGCAGACAATGAGCAGTTCTTC	TRBV5-1	TRBJ2-1	NA	once
CASSTGLEAPLHF	TGTGCCAGTAGTACCGGCCTGGAAGCGCCCCTCCACTTT	TRBV19	TRBJ1-6	NA	NA
CASSLAPGQEAFF	TGTGCCAGCAGCTTAGCTCCGGGGCAAGAAGCTTTCTTT	TRBV11-2	TRBJ1-1	NA	NA
CASSLTGGSPDTRHF	TGTGCCAGCAGCTTAACGGGTGGGAGCCCAGATACGCGGCATTTT	TRBV7-2	TRBJ2-3	NA	NA
CASSRTGVSYEQYF	TGTGCCAGCAGTAGGACAGGGGTCTCCTACGAGCAGTACTTC	TRBV27	TRBJ2-7	TRBD1	NA
CASSSRGTPLGEQYF	TGTGCCAGTAGCTCCCGCGGGACGCCTCTGGGGGAGCAGTACTTC	TRBV19	TRBJ2-7	NA	many
CASSIANDGYTF	TGTGCCAGTAGTATAGCAAATGATGGCTACACCTTC	TRBV19	TRBJ1-2	NA	few
CASSILSNEQFF	TGTGCCAGTAGTATCTTAAGCAATGAGCAGTTCTTC	TRBV19	TRBJ2-1	NA	many
CAWRLAGRQETQYF	TGTGCCTGGAGACTAGCGGGGCGGCAAGAGACCCAGTACTTC	TRBV30	TRBJ2-5	TRBD2	medium-sized
CASSRQDGLAASTDTQYF	TGCGCCAGCAGTCGACAGGATGGGCTAGCGGCTAGCACAGATACGCAGTATTTT	TRBV10-2	TRBJ2-3	NA	many
CASSPLGEVGYTF	TGTGCCAGCTCACCACTGGGGGAGGTCGGCTACACCTTC	TRBV18	TRBJ1-2	NA	NA
CAAGATANTGELFF	TGTGCCGCTGGGGCGACCGCGAACACCGGGGAGCTGTTTTTT	TRBV2	TRBJ2-2	NA	NA
CSGIQGYEQYF	TGCAGCGGCATACAGGGCTACGAGCAGTACTTC	TRBV29-1	TRBJ2-7	NA	many
CASSSPTGTDTQYF	TGTGCCAGCAGCTCACCGACAGGCACAGATACGCAGTATTTT	TRBV7-9	TRBJ2-3	NA	many
CSASSFRSPGEQFF	TGCAGTGCTAGTTCCTTTAGGAGTCCCGGTGAGCAGTTCTTC	TRBV20-1	TRBJ2-1	NA	many
CASSLGLAGSRYF	TGTGCCAGCAGCCTTGGACTAGCGGGGTCCAGGTACTTC	TRBV7-3	TRBJ2-5	TRBD2	many